This TCR beta chain was documented in a study of T-cell memory formation after mild COVID-19. Study details: Most TCR clusters belonged to a single donor.

With constant-segment primers, 5'RACE yielded cDNA libraries of TCR alpha and TCR beta that carried sample barcodes and UMIs. TCRdb processed the 5' RACE reads anew with MiXCR; each CDR3 protein has one entry. The sample has some 50,000 distinct CDR3 sequences; 25% to 35% are singletons. Study conclusions and caveats: Of the contracting clones, CD4+ ones lay mainly in CM and EM, and CD8+ ones in EMRA.

Points on this clonotype: No antigen is known for it.

This TCR derives from a man younger than 35 who had mild COVID-19 (a few samples of this study predate the infection). Cell type and time point are not known. Sequenced sample: PBMCs or a T cell subset sorted from them (not recorded which).

CDR3 in amino acids: CSARDLRAGETETQYF. Here the CDR3 DNA reads TGCAGTGCTAGAGATTTGCGAGCGGGGGAGACAGAGACCCAGTACTTC. The chain couples TRBV20-1 to TRBJ2-5; 8 bases are shared with TRBD2. Trimming took 0 bases from V and 4 from J; bases not matched to a gene: 10. The V gene's germline CDR1 is DFQATT and CDR2 SNEGSKA (reference sequence). This CDR3 has 16 amino acids.